This T cell receptor (beta chain) was sequenced in a study of shared clonotypes between healthy human individuals. The healthy adult donors were HIV-negative and reported no recent acute infections or vaccinations. Study-level results: Donor scarcity curtailed the genetic and exposure-history diversity represented herein.

With regard to this clone: Its target is not known.

This table comes from immunoSEQ multiplex PCR, and its TCRdb copy is limited to in-frame clones, with some not included. Here the sample spans over a million clones, about three quarters being singletons. Input material: memory CD4+ T cells sorted from blood. Subset specified: CD45RA-negative fraction. This sequence was found in a man younger than 30 in good health.

The CDR3: CASSGTGTGYGKLFF. In nucleotides, the CDR3 is TGCGCCAGCAGCGGAACCGGGACAGGGTACGGAAAACTGTTTTTT. This sequence joins TRBV5-1 and TRBJ1-4; 9 bases match TRBD1. The trim removed 4 bases at V and 10 bases at J, leaving 11 bases unmatched. The length of the CDR3 is 15 residues. Germline assignment: CDR1 SGHRS and CDR2 YFSETQ.